The T cell receptor beta chain under discussion was sequenced for a study of blood T cell repertoires in COVID-19. Some clones are missing from TCRdb's copy, which holds only in-frame ones; the method was immunoSEQ multiplex PCR. The table lists hundreds of thousands of clones, 70% to 90% of them singletons. Germline V CDR1 and CDR2: KGHSH, LQKENI. CDR3 length: 16 residues. Trimming removed 5 bases at V and 8 bases at J, with 24 bases between. Source material: peripheral blood. The chain uses TRBV18 and TRBJ1-2; the D gene is possibly TRBD1 (5 bases). The TCR originated in a woman in her forties who had recovered from COVID-19. CDR3 coding DNA: TGTGCCAGCTCAACCCAAACTGGGGCGGCCGGGGGAGGCTACACCTTC. As protein: CASSTQTGAAGGGYTF. The entire variable domain, with the rest obtained from reference TRBV18 and TRBJ1-2, is as follows: NAGVMQNPRHLVRRRGQEARLRCSPMKGHSHVYWYRQLPEEGLKFMVYLQKENIIDESGMPKERFSAEFPKEGPSILRIQQVVRGDSAAYFCASSTQTGAAGGGYTFGSGTRLTVV.